This TCR beta chain is drawn from a study of beta chain features in type 1 diabetes. Sorted populations were all over 98% pure. As regards this clone: The antigen remains undetermined.

The study's findings and limits: For patients, the naive, central memory and Treg TCRB repertoires appeared more alike than for healthy donors. In these data, an HLA type influence on TCRB rearrangement remained unresolved.

V dropped 3 bases and J dropped 7 bases, with 13 bases sitting between them. Looked up from germline, CDR1 is SGHRS and CDR2 is YFSETQ. The CDR3 has 13 residues. Sequenced material consisted of expressed TCRB transcripts (all of the isolated RNA was reverse transcribed). An average approximately 3.7 million reads came from naive, central memory and regulatory T cell samples. Only in-frame clones appear in the TCRdb table, and some are missing; sequencing was by immunoSEQ multiplex PCR. Of about 40,000 clones listed, roughly 50% are singletons. The source material was central memory CD4+ T cells from blood. The chain is built from TRBV5-1 and TRBJ1-1; tentatively, D is TRBD1 (6 bases). This clonotype originated in a woman aged 18 to 35 in good health. The chain's CDR3 is CASSSGQKVEAFF. The CDR3 coding sequence is TGCGCCAGCAGCTCTGGACAGAAGGTTGAAGCTTTCTTT.